There are a few counts of the clone carrying this T cell receptor beta chain. This table comes from immunoSEQ multiplex PCR, and its TCRdb copy is limited to in-frame clones, with some not included. Of approximately 140,000 clones in the sample, around 84% were seen once. This sample was taken from a study of blood T cell repertoires in COVID-19. Whole-study context: From T cells, B-cell-depleted T cells, or PBMCs came the material, which was cDNA or gDNA.

The participants were between about 18 and 89 years old and came from some 23 US areas. Clinical history reported by participants formed the basis on which cohorts were assigned. A PCR-confirmed or clinician-diagnosed COVID-19 case had contacted exposed participants within 2 weeks of entry. The CDR3 runs 16 residues. The germline V gene encodes CDR1 MNHNY and CDR2 SVGAGI (reference sequence). The ends lost 0 bases at V and 4 bases at J; junction bases unmatched: 5. The sequence derives from a woman aged 45-65 years who had been exposed to COVID-19. This chain links TRBV6-6 with TRBJ1-3, with TRBD1 identical over 8 bases. The sequencing input was PBMCs or T cells enriched from blood (not recorded which). In DNA form, the CDR3 reads TGTGCCAGCAGTTACTCCGGCCAGGGGGCCGGAAACACCATATATTTT. It is translated as CASSYSGQGAGNTIYF.